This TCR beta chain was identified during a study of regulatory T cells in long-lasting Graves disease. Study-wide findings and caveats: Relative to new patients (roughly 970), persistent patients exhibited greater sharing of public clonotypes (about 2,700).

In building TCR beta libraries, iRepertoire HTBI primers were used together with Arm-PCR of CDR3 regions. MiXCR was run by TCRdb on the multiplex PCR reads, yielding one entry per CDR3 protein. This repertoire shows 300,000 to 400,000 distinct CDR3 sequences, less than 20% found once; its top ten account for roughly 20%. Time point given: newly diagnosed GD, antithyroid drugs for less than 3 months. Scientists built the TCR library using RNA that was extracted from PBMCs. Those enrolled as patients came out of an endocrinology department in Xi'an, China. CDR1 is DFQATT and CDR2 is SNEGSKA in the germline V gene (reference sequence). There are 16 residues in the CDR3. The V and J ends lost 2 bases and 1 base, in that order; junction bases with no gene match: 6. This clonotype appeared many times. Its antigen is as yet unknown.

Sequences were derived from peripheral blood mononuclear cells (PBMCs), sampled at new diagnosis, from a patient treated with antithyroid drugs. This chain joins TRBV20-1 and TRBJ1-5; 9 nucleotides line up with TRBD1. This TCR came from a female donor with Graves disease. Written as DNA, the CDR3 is TGCAGTGCTAGACCAACAGGGGGCGCGAGCAATCAGCCCCAGCATTTT. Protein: CSARPTGGASNQPQHF.